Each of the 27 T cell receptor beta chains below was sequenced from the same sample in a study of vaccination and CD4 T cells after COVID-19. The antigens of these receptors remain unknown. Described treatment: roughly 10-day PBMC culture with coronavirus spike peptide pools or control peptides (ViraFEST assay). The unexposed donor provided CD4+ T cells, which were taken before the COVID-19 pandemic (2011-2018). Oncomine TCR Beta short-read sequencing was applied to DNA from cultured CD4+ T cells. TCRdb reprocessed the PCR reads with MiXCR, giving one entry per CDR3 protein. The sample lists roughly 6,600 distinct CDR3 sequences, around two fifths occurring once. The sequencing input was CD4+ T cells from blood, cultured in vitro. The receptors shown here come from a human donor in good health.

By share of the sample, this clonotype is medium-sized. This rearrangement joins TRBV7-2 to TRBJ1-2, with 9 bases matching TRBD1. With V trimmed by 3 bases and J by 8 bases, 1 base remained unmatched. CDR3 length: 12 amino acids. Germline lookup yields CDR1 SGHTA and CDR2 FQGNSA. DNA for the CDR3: TGTGCCAGCAGCTTCACAGGGGGCGGCTACACCTTC. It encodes CASSFTGGGYTF.

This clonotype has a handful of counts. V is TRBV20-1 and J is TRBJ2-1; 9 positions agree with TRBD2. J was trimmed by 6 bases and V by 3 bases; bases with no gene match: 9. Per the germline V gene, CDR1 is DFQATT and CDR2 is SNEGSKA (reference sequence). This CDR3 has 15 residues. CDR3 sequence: CSARRGRSGGNEQFF. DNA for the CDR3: TGCAGTGCTAGGAGGGGACGTAGCGGGGGCAATGAGCAGTTCTTC.

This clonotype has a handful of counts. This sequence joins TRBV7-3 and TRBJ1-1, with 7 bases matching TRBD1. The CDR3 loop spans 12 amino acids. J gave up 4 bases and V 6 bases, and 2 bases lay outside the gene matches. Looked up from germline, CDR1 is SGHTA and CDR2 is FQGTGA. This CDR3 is CASSQGGTEAFF. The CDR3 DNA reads TGTGCCAGCAGTCAGGGGGGCACTGAAGCTTTCTTT.

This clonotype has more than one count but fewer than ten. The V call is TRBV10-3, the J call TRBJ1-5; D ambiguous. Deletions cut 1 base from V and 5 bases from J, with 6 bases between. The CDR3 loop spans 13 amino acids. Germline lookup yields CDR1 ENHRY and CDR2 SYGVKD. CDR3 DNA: TGTGCCATCAGTGAGTTGGCAGATCAGCCCCAGCATTTT. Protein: CAISELADQPQHF.

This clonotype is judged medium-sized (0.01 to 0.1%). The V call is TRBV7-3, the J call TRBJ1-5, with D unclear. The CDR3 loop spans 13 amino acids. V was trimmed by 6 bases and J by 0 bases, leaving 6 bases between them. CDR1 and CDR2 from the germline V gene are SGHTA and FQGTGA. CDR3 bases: TGTGCCAGCAGTCGCGATAGCAATCAGCCCCAGCATTTT. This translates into CASSRDSNQPQHF. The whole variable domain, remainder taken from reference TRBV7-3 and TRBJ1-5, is GAGVSQTPSNKVTEKGKYVELRCDPISGHTALYWYRQSLGQGPEFLIYFQGTGAADDSGLPNDRFFAVRPEGSVSTLKIQRTERGDSAVYLCASSRDSNQPQHFGDGTRLSIL.

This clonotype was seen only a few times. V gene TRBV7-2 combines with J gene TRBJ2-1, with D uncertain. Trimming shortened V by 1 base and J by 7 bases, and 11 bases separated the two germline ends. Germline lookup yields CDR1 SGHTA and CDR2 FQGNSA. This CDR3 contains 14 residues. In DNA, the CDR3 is TGTGCCAGCAGCTTAGTTGTTGGGTCGAATGAGCAGTTCTTC. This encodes CASSLVVGSNEQFF.

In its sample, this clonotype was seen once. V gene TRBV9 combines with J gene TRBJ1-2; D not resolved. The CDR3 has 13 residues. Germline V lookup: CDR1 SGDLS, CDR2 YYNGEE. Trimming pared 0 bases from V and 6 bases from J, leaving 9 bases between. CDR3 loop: CASSVDLGHGYTF. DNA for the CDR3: TGTGCCAGCAGCGTAGATCTAGGACATGGCTACACCTTC.

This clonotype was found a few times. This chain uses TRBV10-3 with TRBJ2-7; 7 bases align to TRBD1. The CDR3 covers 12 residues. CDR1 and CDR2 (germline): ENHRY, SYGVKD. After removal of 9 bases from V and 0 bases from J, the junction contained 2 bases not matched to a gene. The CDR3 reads CAIGTASYEQYF. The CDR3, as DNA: TGTGCCATAGGGACAGCCTCCTACGAGCAGTACTTC.

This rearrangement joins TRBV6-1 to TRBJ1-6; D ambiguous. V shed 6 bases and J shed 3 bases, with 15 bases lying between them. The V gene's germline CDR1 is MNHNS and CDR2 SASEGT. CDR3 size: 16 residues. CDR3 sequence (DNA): TGTGCCAGCAGATCGAGCCCGCGAGTCTATAATTCACCCCTCCACTTT. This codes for CASRSSPRVYNSPLHF.

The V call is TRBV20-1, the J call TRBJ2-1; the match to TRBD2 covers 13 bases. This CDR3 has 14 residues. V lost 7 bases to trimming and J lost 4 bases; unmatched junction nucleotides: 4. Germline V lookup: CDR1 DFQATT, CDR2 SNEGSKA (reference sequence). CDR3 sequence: CSVQLAGGYNEQFF. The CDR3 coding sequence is TGCAGTGTTCAACTAGCGGGGGGGTACAATGAGCAGTTCTTC.

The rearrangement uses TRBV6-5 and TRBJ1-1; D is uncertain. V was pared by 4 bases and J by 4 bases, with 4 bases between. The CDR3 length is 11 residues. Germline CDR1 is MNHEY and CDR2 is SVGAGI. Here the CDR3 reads CASSSGTEAFF. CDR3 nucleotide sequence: TGTGCCAGCAGTTCGGGCACTGAAGCTTTCTTT.

The CDR3 reads CASSGGSGGYNEQFF. The CDR3 nucleotides are TGTGCCAGCAGTGGGGGCAGCGGAGGTTACAATGAGCAGTTCTTC. This chain uses TRBV2 with TRBJ2-1; the D call may be TRBD1 or TRBD2 (5 bases each). The CDR3 is 15 amino acids. Trimming stripped 4 bases from V and 4 bases from J, with 14 bases between. Germline CDR1 reads SNHLY; CDR2 reads FYNNEI.

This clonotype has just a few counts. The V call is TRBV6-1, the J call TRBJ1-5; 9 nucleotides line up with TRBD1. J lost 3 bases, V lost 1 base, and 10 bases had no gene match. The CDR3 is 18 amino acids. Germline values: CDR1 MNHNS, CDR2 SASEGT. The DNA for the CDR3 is TGTGCCAGCAGTGAAGACCGGACACAGGGGGCGTTCAATCAGCCCCAGCATTTT. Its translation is CASSEDRTQGAFNQPQHF.

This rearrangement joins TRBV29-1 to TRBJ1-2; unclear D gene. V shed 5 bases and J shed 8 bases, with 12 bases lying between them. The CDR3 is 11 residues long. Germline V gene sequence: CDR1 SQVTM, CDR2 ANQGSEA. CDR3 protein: CSVNSGEGYTF. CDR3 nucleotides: TGCAGCGTTAACAGTGGAGAAGGCTACACCTTC.

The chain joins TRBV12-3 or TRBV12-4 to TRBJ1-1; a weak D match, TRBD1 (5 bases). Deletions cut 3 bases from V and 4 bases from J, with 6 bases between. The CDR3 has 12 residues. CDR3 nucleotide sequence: TGTGCCAGCAGTTTCGGGGGCACTGAAGCTTTCTTT. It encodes CASSFGGTEAFF.

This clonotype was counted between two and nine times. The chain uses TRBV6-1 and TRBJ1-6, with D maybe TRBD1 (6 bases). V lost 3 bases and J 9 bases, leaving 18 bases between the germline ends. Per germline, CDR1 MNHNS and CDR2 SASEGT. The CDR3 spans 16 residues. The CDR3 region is CASSEIVGTTGSPLHF. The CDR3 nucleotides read TGTGCCAGCAGTGAGATCGTAGGGACAACGGGTTCACCCCTCCACTTT.

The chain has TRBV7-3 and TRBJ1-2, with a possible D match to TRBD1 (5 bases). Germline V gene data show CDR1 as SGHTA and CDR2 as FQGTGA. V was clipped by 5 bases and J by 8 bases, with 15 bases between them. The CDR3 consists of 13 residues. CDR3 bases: TGTGCCAGCAGCGCCGGAGGGGAGGGGGGCTACACCTTC. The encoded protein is CASSAGGEGGYTF. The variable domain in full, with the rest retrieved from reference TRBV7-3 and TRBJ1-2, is GAGVSQTPSNKVTEKGKYVELRCDPISGHTALYWYRQSLGQGPEFLIYFQGTGAADDSGLPNDRFFAVRPEGSVSTLKIQRTERGDSAVYLCASSAGGEGGYTFGSGTRLTVV.

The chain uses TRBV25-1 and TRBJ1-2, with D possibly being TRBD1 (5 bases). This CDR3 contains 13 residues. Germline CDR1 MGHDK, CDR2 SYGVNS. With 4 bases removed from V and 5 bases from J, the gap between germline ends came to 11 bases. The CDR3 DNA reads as TGTGCCAGCAGTGTGTCAGGGAAATATGGCTACACCTTC. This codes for CASSVSGKYGYTF.

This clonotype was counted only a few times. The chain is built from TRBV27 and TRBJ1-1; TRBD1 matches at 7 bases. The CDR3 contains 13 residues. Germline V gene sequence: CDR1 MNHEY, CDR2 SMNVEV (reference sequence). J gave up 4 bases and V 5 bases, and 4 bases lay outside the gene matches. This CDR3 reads CASSRQGGTEAFF. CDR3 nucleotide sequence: TGTGCCAGCAGTCGACAGGGTGGCACTGAAGCTTTCTTT.

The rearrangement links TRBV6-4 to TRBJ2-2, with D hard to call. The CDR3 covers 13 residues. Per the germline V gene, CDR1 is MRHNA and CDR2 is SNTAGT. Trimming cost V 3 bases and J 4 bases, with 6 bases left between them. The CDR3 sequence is CASSEVGTGELFF. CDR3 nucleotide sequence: TGTGCCAGCAGTGAGGTTGGCACCGGGGAGCTGTTTTTT.

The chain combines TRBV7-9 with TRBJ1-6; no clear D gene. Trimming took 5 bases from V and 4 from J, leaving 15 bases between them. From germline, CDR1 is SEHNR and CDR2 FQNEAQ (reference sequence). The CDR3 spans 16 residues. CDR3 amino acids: CASSHDPSGYNSPLHF. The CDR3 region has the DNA TGTGCCAGCAGCCACGACCCCTCTGGGTATAATTCACCCCTCCACTTT.

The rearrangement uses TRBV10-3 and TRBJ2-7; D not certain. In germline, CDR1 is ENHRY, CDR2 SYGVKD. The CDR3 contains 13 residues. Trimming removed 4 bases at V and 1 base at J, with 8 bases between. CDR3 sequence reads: CAISAALSYEQYF. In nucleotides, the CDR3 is TGTGCCATCAGTGCCGCTCTTTCCTACGAGCAGTACTTC.

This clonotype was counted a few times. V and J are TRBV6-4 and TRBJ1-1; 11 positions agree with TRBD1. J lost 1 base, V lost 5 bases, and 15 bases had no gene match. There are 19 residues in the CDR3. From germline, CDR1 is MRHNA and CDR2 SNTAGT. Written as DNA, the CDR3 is TGTGCCAGCAGTAAATTCGGGACAGGGGGATATTTAGGGAACACTGAAGCTTTCTTT. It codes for CASSKFGTGGYLGNTEAFF.

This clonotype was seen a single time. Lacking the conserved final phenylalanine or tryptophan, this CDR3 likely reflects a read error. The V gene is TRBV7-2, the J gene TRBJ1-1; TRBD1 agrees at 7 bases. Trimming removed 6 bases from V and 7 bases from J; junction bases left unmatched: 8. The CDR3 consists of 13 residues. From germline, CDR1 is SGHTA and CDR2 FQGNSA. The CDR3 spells CASRQPGQNEAFS. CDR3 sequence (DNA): TGTGCCAGCAGACAGCCGGGACAGAATGAAGCTTTCTCT.

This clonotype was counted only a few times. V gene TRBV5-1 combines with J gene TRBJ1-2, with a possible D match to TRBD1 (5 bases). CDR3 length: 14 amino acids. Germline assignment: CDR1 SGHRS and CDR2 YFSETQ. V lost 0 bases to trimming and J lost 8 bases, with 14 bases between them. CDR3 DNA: TGCGCCAGCAGCTTGGTGGGGGAGAAGAAGGGCTACACCTTC. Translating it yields CASSLVGEKKGYTF.

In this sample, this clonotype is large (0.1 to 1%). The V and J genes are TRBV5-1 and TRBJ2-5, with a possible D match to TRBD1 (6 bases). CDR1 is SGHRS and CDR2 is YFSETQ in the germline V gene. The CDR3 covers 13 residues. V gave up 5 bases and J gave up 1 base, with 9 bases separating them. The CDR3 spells CASSWTVQETQYF. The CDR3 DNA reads TGCGCCAGCAGTTGGACAGTCCAAGAGACCCAGTACTTC.

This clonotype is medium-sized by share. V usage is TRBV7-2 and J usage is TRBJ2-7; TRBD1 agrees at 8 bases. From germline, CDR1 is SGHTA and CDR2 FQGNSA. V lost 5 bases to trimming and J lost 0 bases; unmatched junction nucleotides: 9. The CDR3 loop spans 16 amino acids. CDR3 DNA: TGTGCCAGCAGCGAACCGGGACAGGTTCCCTCCTACGAGCAGTACTTC. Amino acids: CASSEPGQVPSYEQYF. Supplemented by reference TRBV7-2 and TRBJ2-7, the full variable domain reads GAGVSQSPSNKVTEKGKDVELRCDPISGHTALYWYRQSLGQGLEFLIYFQGNSAPDKSGLPSDRFSAERTGGSVSTLTIQRTQQEDSAVYLCASSEPGQVPSYEQYFGPGTRLTVT.